The 10 T cell receptor beta chains in this list originate from one sample, sequenced in a study of T cell repertoires in cytomegalovirus infection. TCRdb re-called the reads with MiXCR, one entry per CDR3 protein. The sample records about 230,000 distinct CDR3 sequences, roughly 6.5% being singletons. Sequencing used PBMCs. The receptors shown here come from a human donor in good health (CMV status not recorded). Some clones in this sample may be carry-over from other donors' samples.

This clonotype was found many times. This rearrangement joins TRBV6-2 or TRBV6-3 to TRBJ2-1, with 12 bases aligning to TRBD2. After removal of 3 bases from V and 8 bases from J, the junction contained 8 bases not matched to a gene. Germline loops: CDR1 MNHEY, CDR2 SVGEGT. The CDR3 sequence is 16 residues long. The CDR3 here is CASSYTSGGPRDEQFF. The CDR3 region has the DNA TGTGCCAGCAGTTATACTAGCGGGGGGCCTCGGGATGAGCAGTTCTTC.

This clonotype was counted many times. This rearrangement joins TRBV7-2 to TRBJ1-6, with D perhaps matching TRBD1 (5 bases). In germline, CDR1 is SGHTA, CDR2 FQGNSA. This CDR3 spans 14 amino acids. V lost 5 bases and J lost 9, with 14 bases in between. CDR3 bases: TGTGCCAGCAGCCTAAGGGGTCACAGTTCACCCCTCCACTTT. It encodes CASSLRGHSSPLHF.

This clonotype has ten or more counts. CDR3 loop: CASRITGLAGELFF. The CDR3 DNA sequence: TGCGCCAGCAGAATAACAGGGCTGGCCGGGGAGCTGTTTTTT. The V gene is TRBV5-1, the J gene TRBJ2-2, with a tentative D call TRBD1 (6 bases). The germline V gene encodes CDR1 SGHRS and CDR2 YFSETQ. CDR3 length equals 14 residues. Trimming shortened V by 5 bases and J by 6 bases, and 14 bases separated the two germline ends.

This clonotype has at least ten counts. The chain recombines TRBV29-1 with TRBJ2-5, with 7 bases identical to TRBD2. The CDR3 is made up of 13 amino acids. V shed 4 bases, J shed 4 bases, and the junction held 6 bases outside the gene matches. Germline assignment: CDR1 SQVTM and CDR2 ANQGSEA. The CDR3 nucleotides are TGCAGCGTTGGAACGACTAGCACAGAGACCCAGTACTTC. Translation: CSVGTTSTETQYF.

This clonotype was picked up many times. This CDR3 is CSVDTSGIGNTIYF. DNA for the CDR3: TGCAGCGTTGATACTTCCGGGATCGGAAACACCATATATTTT. V gene TRBV29-1 combines with J gene TRBJ1-3, with no clear D. Trimming shortened V by 3 bases and J by 4 bases, and 13 bases separated the two germline ends. The CDR3 consists of 14 residues. The germline V gene encodes CDR1 SQVTM and CDR2 ANQGSEA.

This clonotype showed up many times. This chain connects TRBV20-1 to TRBJ1-4; 7 bases are a match to TRBD1. The germline CDR1 and CDR2 sequences are DFQATT and SNEGSKA (reference sequence). The CDR3 is made up of 13 amino acids. Trimming cost V 7 bases and J 0 bases; bases outside gene matches: 2. The CDR3 spells CSVGTATNEKLFF. CDR3 DNA: TGCAGTGTTGGGACAGCAACTAATGAAAAACTGTTTTTT.

This clonotype was seen ten or more times. The rearrangement uses TRBV12-3 or TRBV12-4 and TRBJ1-2, with D unresolved. V was trimmed by 6 bases and J by 8 bases, leaving 10 bases between them. The CDR3 is 11 amino acids. The CDR3 region is CASSFPGGYTF. CDR3 DNA sequence: TGTGCCAGCAGCTTTCCCGGGGGCTACACCTTC.

This clonotype was picked up many times. The chain carries TRBV7-2 and TRBJ1-1, with D tentatively TRBD1 (5 bases). The CDR3 consists of 15 residues. CDR1 is SGHTA and CDR2 is FQGNSA in the germline V gene. V lost 2 bases to trimming and J lost 5 bases, with 15 bases between them. CDR3 nucleotide sequence: TGTGCCAGCAGCTTAAGCACGGGGGGAGGGACTGAAGCTTTCTTT. Protein: CASSLSTGGGTEAFF.

This clonotype was seen a few times. This chain uses TRBV5-1 with TRBJ2-1; D tentatively reads TRBD1 or TRBD2 (5 bases each). The CDR3 sequence is 15 residues long. CDR1 is SGHRS, CDR2 YFSETQ, per germline. V was pared by 4 bases and J by 7 bases, with 18 bases between. The CDR3 DNA reads TGCGCCAGCAGCACCCGGGACCCACGCCCTAATGAGCAGTTCTTC. This codes for CASSTRDPRPNEQFF.

This rearrangement joins TRBV11-3 to TRBJ2-7; D perhaps matches TRBD2 (6 bases). Trimming removed 1 base from V and 6 bases from J, with 13 bases in between. This CDR3 is built from 14 residues. CDR1 SGHNT and CDR2 YENEEA come from the germline V gene. CDR3 loop: CASSLGGSGVEQYF. The CDR3 coding sequence is TGTGCCAGCAGCTTAGGGGGTAGCGGAGTCGAGCAGTACTTC. Full variable domain (remainder filled in from reference TRBV11-3 and TRBJ2-7): EAGVVQSPRYKIIEKKQPVAFWCNPISGHNTLYWYLQNLGQGPELLIRYENEEAVDDSQLPKDRFSAERLKGVDSTLKIQPAELGDSAVYLCASSLGGSGVEQYFGPGTRLTVT.